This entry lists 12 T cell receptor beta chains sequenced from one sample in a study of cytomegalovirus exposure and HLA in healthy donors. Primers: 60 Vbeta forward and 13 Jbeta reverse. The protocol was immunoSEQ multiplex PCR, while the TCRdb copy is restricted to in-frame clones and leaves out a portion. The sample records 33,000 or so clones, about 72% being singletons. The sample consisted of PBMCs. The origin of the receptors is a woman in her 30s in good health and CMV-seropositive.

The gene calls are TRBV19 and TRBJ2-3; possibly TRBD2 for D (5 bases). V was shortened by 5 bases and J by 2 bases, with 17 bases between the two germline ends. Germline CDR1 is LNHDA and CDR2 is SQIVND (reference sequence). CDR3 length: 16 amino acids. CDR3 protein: CASSLTGREITDTQYF. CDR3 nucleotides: TGTGCCAGTAGTTTAACCGGACGGGAAATCACAGATACGCAGTATTTT.

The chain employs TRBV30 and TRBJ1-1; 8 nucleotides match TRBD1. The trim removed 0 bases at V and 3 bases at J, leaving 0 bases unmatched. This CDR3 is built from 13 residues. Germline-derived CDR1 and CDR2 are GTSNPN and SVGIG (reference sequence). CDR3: CAWSVQGDTEAFF. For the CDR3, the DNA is TGTGCCTGGAGTGTACAGGGGGACACTGAAGCTTTCTTT. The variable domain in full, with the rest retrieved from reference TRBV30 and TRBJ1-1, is SQTIHQWPATLVQPVGSPLSLECTVEGTSNPNLYWYRQAAGRGLQLLFYSVGIGQISSEVPQNLSASRPQDRQFILSSKKLLLSDSGFYLCAWSVQGDTEAFFGQGTRLTVV.

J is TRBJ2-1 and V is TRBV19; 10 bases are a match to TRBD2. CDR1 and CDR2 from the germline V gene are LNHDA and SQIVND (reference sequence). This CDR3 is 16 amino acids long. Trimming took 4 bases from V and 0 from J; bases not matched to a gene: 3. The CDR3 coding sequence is TGTGCCAGTAGTACTAGCGGGGGTAGCTCCTACAATGAGCAGTTCTTC. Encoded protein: CASSTSGGSSYNEQFF.

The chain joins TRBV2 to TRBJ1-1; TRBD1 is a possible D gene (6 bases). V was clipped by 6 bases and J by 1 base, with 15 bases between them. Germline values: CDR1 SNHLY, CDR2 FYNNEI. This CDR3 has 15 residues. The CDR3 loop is CASREWDTGNTEAFF. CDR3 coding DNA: TGTGCCAGCAGGGAATGGGACACGGGGAACACTGAAGCTTTCTTT. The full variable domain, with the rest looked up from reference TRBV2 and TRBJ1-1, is EPEVTQTPSHQVTQMGQEVILRCVPISNHLYFYWYRQILGQKVEFLVSFYNNEISEKSEIFDDQFSVERPDGSNFTLKIRSTKLEDSAMYFCASREWDTGNTEAFFGQGTRLTVV.

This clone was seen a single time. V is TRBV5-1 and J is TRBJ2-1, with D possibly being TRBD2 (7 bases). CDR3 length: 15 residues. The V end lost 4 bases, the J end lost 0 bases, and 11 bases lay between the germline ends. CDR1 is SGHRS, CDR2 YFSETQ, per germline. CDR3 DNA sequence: TGCGCCAGCAGCAGCGGGACAAGCTCCTACAATGAGCAGTTCTTC. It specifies CASSSGTSSYNEQFF.

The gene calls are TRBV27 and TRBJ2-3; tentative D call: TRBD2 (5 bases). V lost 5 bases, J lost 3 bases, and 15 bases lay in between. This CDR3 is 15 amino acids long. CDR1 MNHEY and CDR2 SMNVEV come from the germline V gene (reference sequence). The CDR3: CASSLAGAGTDTQYF. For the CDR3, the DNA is TGTGCCAGCAGTCTGGCGGGCGCCGGGACAGATACGCAGTATTTT.

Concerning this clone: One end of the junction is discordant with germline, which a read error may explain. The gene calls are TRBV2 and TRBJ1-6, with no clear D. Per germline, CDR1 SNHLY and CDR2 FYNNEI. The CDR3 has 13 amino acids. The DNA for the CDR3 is TGTGCCAGCAGTGTAGTGTCGGGGTCACCCCTCCCCTTT. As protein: CASSVVSGSPLPF.

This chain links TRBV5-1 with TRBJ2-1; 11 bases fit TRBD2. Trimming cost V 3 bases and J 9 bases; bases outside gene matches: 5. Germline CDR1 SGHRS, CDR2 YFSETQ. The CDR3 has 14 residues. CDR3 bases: TGCGCCAGCAGCTACCTAGCGGGAGGTGGTGAGCAGTTCTTC. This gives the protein CASSYLAGGGEQFF.

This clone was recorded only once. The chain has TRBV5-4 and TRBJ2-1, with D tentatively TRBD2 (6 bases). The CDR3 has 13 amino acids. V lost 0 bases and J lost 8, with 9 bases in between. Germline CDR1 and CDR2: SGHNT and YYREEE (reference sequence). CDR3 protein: CASSLAPGDEQFF. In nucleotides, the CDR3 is TGTGCCAGCAGCTTGGCCCCGGGGGATGAGCAGTTCTTC.

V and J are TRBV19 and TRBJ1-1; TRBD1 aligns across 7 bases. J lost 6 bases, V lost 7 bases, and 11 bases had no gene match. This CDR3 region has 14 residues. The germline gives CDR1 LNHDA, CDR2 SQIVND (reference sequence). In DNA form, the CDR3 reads TGTGCCAGTACCTTTAGAGGGGGCGACGCTGAAGCTTTCTTT. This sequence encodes CASTFRGGDAEAFF.

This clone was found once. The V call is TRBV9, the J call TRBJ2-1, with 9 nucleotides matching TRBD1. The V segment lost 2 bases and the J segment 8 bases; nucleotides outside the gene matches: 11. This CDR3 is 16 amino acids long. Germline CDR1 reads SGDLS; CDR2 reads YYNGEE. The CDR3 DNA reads TGTGCCAGCAGCGTCGGAACCGGGACAGGGCTCGATGAGCAGTTCTTC. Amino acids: CASSVGTGTGLDEQFF.

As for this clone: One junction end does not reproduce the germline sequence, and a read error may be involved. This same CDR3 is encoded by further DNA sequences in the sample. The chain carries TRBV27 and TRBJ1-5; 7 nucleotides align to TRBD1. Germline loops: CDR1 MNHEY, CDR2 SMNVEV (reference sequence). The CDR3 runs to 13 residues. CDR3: CASSRGQEQPQHF. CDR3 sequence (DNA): TGTGCCAGCAGTAGGGGGCAGGAACAGCCCCAGCATTTC.